A selection of T cell receptor beta chains follows, all from one sample in a study of T cell repertoires in cytomegalovirus infection. MiXCR, applied by TCRdb to the reads, yields one record per CDR3 protein. The sample includes around 81,000 distinct CDR3 sequences, 35% to 45% of them seen just once. Their target antigens are unknown. Sample: CD8+ T cells from cultured PBMCs, taken from culture after CMV antigen stimulation. The receptors come from a human donor in good health (CMV status not recorded). Some clones in this sample may be carry-over from other donors' samples. Each CDR3 is given with its conserved first and last residue. The order of the fields is V gene, J gene, clone size, D gene, CDR3 protein, CDR3 DNA. The D gene is left open where the match is weak. Where a row states a size, it is once, few, many or the class of an expanded clone; other rows omit it.

>TRBV19|TRBJ1-2|-|-
CASQDGGLGYTF
TGTGCCAGTCAGGACGGCGGATTGGGGTACACCTTC
>TRBV20-1|TRBJ1-2|-|-
CSAREGAYYGYTF
TGCAGTGCTAGGGAAGGGGCGTACTATGGCTACACCTTC
>TRBV9|TRBJ1-1|-|TRBD1
CASSAPWEGTERNTEAFF
TGTGCCAGCAGCGCACCTTGGGAAGGGACAGAGAGAAACACTGAAGCTTTCTTT
>TRBV6-5|TRBJ2-1|few|TRBD2
CASSYSGLAGASSYNEQFF
TGTGCCAGCAGTTACTCGGGACTAGCGGGGGCTAGCTCCTACAATGAGCAGTTCTTC
>TRBV4-3|TRBJ1-2|few|-
CASSQDTQTLHRGYTF
TGCGCCAGCAGCCAAGATACCCAAACCTTACACAGGGGCTACACCTTC
>TRBV4-1|TRBJ2-1|-|-
CASSQGGEEQFF
TGCGCCAGCAGCCAAGGAGGGGAGGAACAGTTCTTC
>TRBV6-2/TRBV6-3|TRBJ1-5|few|-
CASSYSRETVYQPQHF
TGTGCCAGCAGTTACTCACGTGAGACAGTTTATCAGCCCCAGCATTTT
>TRBV20-1|TRBJ2-3|-|-
CSARFRDRGKGPHTQYF
TGCAGTGCTAGATTTAGGGACCGGGGCAAAGGGCCCCATACGCAGTATTTT
>TRBV20-1|TRBJ1-6|-|-
CSALDHRVGNSPLHF
TGCAGTGCCCTAGATCACAGGGTTGGAAATTCACCCCTCCACTTT
>TRBV7-6|TRBJ2-2|once|TRBD1
CASSHDRERVETGELFF
TGTGCCAGCAGCCACGACAGGGAAAGGGTCGAAACCGGGGAGCTGTTTTTT
>TRBV2|TRBJ1-4|-|-
CASSQAGSQRPEKLFF
TGTGCCAGCAGTCAGGCAGGTTCACAGCGGCCGGAAAAACTGTTTTTT
>TRBV6-5|TRBJ1-2|-|TRBD1
CASSYSSAGQGYYGYTF
TGTGCCAGCAGTTACTCCTCAGCGGGACAGGGCTACTATGGCTACACCTTC
>TRBV7-9|TRBJ1-1|-|-
CASSLVKGGTEAFF
TGTGCCAGCAGCTTAGTAAAGGGTGGGACTGAAGCTTTCTTT
>TRBV7-4|TRBJ2-5|-|-
CASSLALETQYF
TGTGCCAGCAGCTTAGCCTTGGAGACCCAGTACTTC
>TRBV7-2|TRBJ1-1|few|-
CASSLYPYVHPHTEAFF
TGTGCCAGCAGCTTATACCCTTATGTCCACCCGCACACTGAAGCTTTCTTT
>TRBV12-3/TRBV12-4|TRBJ1-5|-|-
CASSLQYSLEGNQPQHF
TGTGCCAGCAGTCTCCAATACTCCCTCGAGGGCAATCAGCCCCAGCATTTT
>TRBV27|TRBJ1-1|-|-
CASSLQGRDTEAFF
TGTGCCAGCAGTTTGCAGGGGCGCGACACTGAAGCTTTCTTT
>TRBV7-2|TRBJ2-1|-|TRBD2
CASISPLAGGKFF
TGTGCCAGCATTTCTCCCCTAGCGGGGGGGAAGTTCTTC